Below are 10 T cell receptor beta chains sequenced from a single sample in a study of blood T cell repertoires in COVID-19. Profiling relied on immunoSEQ multiplex PCR, and the TCRdb table lists in-frame clones only, not all of them. The sample shows about 39,000 clones, 85% to 90% of them seen only once. Sequences were obtained from peripheral blood. The receptors shown here come from a man in his 60s with acute or convalescent COVID-19.

V and J are TRBV7-2 and TRBJ2-3, with 9 positions matching TRBD1. Looked up from germline, CDR1 is SGHTA and CDR2 is FQGNSA. The CDR3 covers 16 residues. Trimming removed 4 bases from V and 3 bases from J; junction bases left unmatched: 8. CDR3 loop: CASSSFGQGFTDTQYF. The CDR3 region has the DNA TGTGCCAGCAGCTCCTTCGGACAGGGGTTTACAGATACGCAGTATTTT.

The rearrangement uses TRBV12-5 and TRBJ2-3; D uncertain. Trimming pared 5 bases from V and 3 bases from J, leaving 15 bases between. The length of the CDR3 is 15 residues. Germline V gene data show CDR1 as LGHNT and CDR2 as FRNRAP. CDR3 bases: TGTGCTAGTGGTACCGGTGATACGGAGACAGATACGCAGTATTTT. This codes for CASGTGDTETDTQYF.

In this sample, this clone turned up a few times. This rearrangement joins TRBV19 to TRBJ1-5; D is uncertain. V was shortened by 4 bases and J by 0 bases, with 13 bases between the two germline ends. This CDR3 contains 16 residues. Germline loops: CDR1 LNHDA, CDR2 SQIVND (reference sequence). The CDR3 DNA follows: TGTGCCAGTAGTAGTCGGGGTCAATCTAGCAATCAGCCCCAGCATTTT. It is translated as CASSSRGQSSNQPQHF.

V usage is TRBV16 and J usage is TRBJ2-6, with a tentative D call TRBD2 (6 bases). CDR3 size: 20 residues. CDR1 and CDR2 (germline): KGHSY, FQNENV. Trimming took 4 bases from V and 0 from J, leaving 22 bases between them. The CDR3 DNA reads TGTGCCAGCAGCCGCCGGGACTGGAGGGAACCCGGCTCTGGGGCCAACGTCCTGACTTTC. Amino acid sequence: CASSRRDWREPGSGANVLTF.

V is TRBV10-3 and J is TRBJ1-2; 9 bases map to TRBD1. The germline gives CDR1 ENHRY, CDR2 SYGVKD. This CDR3 region has 15 residues. The V gene end was trimmed by 3 bases and the J gene end by 5 bases; junction bases not matched to a gene: 7. The CDR3 DNA sequence: TGTGCCATCAGTGAAGGAGGGACAGGGCTATATGGCTACACCTTC. Translated: CAISEGGTGLYGYTF.

This sequence joins TRBV5-4 and TRBJ2-3; TRBD2 matches 14 bases. The CDR3 has 16 residues. Germline trimming cut 4 bases from V and 2 bases from J; bases unmatched to any gene: 3. Per the germline V gene, CDR1 is SGHNT and CDR2 is YYREEE (reference sequence). In DNA form, the CDR3 reads TGTGCCAGCAGCCAGGGACTAGCGGGGGACACAGATACGCAGTATTTT. Its protein product is CASSQGLAGDTDTQYF.

This chain joins TRBV28 and TRBJ2-7; TRBD2 matches at 13 bases. The J segment lost 11 bases and the V segment lost 1 base, leaving 8 bases of the junction unmatched. The CDR3 totals 15 residues. Germline V gene data show CDR1 as MDHEN and CDR2 as SYDVKM. CDR3 amino acids: CASSLSGLAGRYEYF. As DNA, the CDR3 is TGTGCCAGCAGTTTATCGGGACTAGCGGGGAGGTACGAGTACTTC.

The genes are TRBV9 and TRBJ1-4; TRBD1 might be the D (5 bases). V shed 0 bases and J shed 5 bases, with 8 bases lying between them. CDR1 and CDR2 from the germline V gene are SGDLS and YYNGEE. This CDR3 has 14 amino acids. CDR3 sequence: CASSVAGKNEKLFF. The CDR3 DNA reads as TGTGCCAGCAGCGTAGCAGGGAAGAATGAAAAACTGTTTTTT. Supplemented by reference TRBV9 and TRBJ1-4, the full variable domain reads DSGVTQTPKHLITATGQRVTLRCSPRSGDLSVYWYQQSLDQGLQFLIQYYNGEERAKGNILERFSAQQFPDLHSELNLSSLELGDSALYFCASSVAGKNEKLFFGSGTQLSVL.

In this sample, this clone turned up once. The CDR3 DNA reads as TGTGCCAGCAGCCTCCTAGCCCAGATATACAATGAGCAGTTCTTC. This encodes CASSLLAQIYNEQFF. This chain connects TRBV9 to TRBJ2-1; D is perhaps TRBD2 (5 bases). CDR1 and CDR2 (germline): SGDLS, YYNGEE. This CDR3 region has 15 residues. Deletions cut 4 bases from V and 4 bases from J, with 15 bases between.

The rearrangement uses TRBV5-6 and TRBJ2-7; D not certain. The CDR3 extends over 15 amino acids. The V gene's germline CDR1 is SGHDT and CDR2 YYEEEE. V lost 0 bases to trimming and J lost 5 bases, with 15 bases between them. The CDR3 protein is CASSLVGPLAHEQYF. The CDR3 DNA reads as TGTGCCAGCAGCTTGGTCGGTCCCCTCGCCCACGAGCAGTACTTC.